The rows below give T cell receptor beta chains drawn from one sample of a study of CD8 T cells in Susac syndrome. MiXCR, run by TCRdb on the immunoSEQ multiplex PCR reads, gives a single entry per CDR3 protein. Of 210,000 or so distinct CDR3 sequences in the sample, about 93% were seen once. Material: CD8+ T cells from PBMCs. These TCRs come from a human donor with multiple sclerosis. Each CDR3 is given with its conserved first and last residue. Fields, in order: clone size, CDR3 length, J gene, V gene, D gene, CDR3 protein, CDR3 DNA. The D gene is left open where the match is weak. Not every row has a clone size; where given, it reads once, few, many or a size class.

.	15	TRBJ2-7	TRBV6-2/TRBV6-3	.	CASSYRAGLSYEQYF	TGTGCCAGCAGTTACCGCGCTGGGTTATCCTACGAGCAGTACTTC
once	16	TRBJ1-1	TRBV9	TRBD1	CASSDRSQGERAEAFF	TGTGCCAGCAGCGACAGATCACAGGGGGAACGGGCTGAAGCTTTCTTT
.	17	TRBJ2-3	TRBV27	.	CASSFGFWGHSTDTQYF	TGTGCCAGCAGTTTTGGTTTTTGGGGGCACAGCACAGATACGCAGTATTTT
.	12	TRBJ2-3	TRBV5-6	.	CASSLLADTQYF	TGTGCCAGCAGCTTGTTAGCAGATACGCAGTATTTT
.	15	TRBJ1-1	TRBV4-1	TRBD1	CASSQTGRHFSEAFF	TGCGCCAGCAGCCAGACAGGGCGTCATTTCTCTGAAGCTTTCTTT
.	17	TRBJ2-3	TRBV10-3	TRBD2	CAISGNLAGGSTDTQYF	TGTGCCATCAGTGGCAATCTCGCGGGAGGTAGCACAGATACGCAGTATTTT
.	18	TRBJ2-1	TRBV11-3	TRBD2	CASSFLLAGASSYNEQFF	TGTGCCAGCAGCTTCCTCTTAGCGGGGGCTAGCTCCTACAATGAGCAGTTCTTC
once	15	TRBJ2-2	TRBV5-1	.	CASSLGGGHTGELFF	TGCGCCAGCAGCCTAGGAGGGGGGCATACCGGGGAGCTGTTTTTT
.	13	TRBJ2-7	TRBV7-9	.	CASSSDLKPEQYF	TGTGCCAGCAGCTCGGACCTTAAACCCGAGCAGTACTTC
.	14	TRBJ2-2	TRBV10-1	.	CASSVTPNTGELFF	TGCGCCAGCAGTGTGACACCGAACACCGGGGAGCTGTTTTTT
.	15	TRBJ2-2	TRBV20-1	TRBD2	CSAVTSGRGTGELFF	TGCAGTGCGGTGACTAGCGGGAGGGGGACCGGGGAGCTGTTTTTT
.	11	TRBJ1-1	TRBV13	.	CASSLVSEAFF	TGTGCCAGCAGCTTAGTTAGTGAAGCTTTCTTT
.	12	TRBJ2-7	TRBV20-1	.	CSARLAGYEQYF	TGCAGTGCTAGACTAGCTGGCTACGAGCAGTACTTC
.	14	TRBJ2-1	TRBV7-8	.	CASSLAGADNEQFF	TGTGCCAGCAGCTTAGCAGGAGCGGATAATGAGCAGTTCTTC
.	16	TRBJ1-2	TRBV2	TRBD1	CASSEALDRVNYGYTF	TGTGCCAGCAGTGAAGCGCTCGACAGGGTAAACTATGGCTACACCTTC
few	15	TRBJ2-1	TRBV7-8	TRBD1	CASSSGTGSYNEQFF	TGTGCCAGCAGTTCCGGGACAGGCTCCTACAATGAGCAGTTCTTC
once	17	TRBJ2-6	TRBV3-1	.	CASSPQRVSSGANVLTF	TGTGCCAGCAGCCCACAGCGGGTAAGCTCTGGGGCCAACGTCCTGACTTTC
.	13	TRBJ1-1	TRBV9	.	CASSPRSDTEAFF	TGTGCCAGCAGCCCAAGATCCGACACTGAAGCTTTCTTT
.	15	TRBJ2-5	TRBV7-2	TRBD2	CASSFLAGGMETQYF	TGTGCCAGCAGCTTCTTAGCGGGAGGGATGGAGACCCAGTACTTC
.	16	TRBJ2-2	TRBV6-5	TRBD2	CASSYSTLAGTGELFF	TGTGCCAGCAGTTACTCGACCCTAGCGGGAACCGGGGAGCTGTTTTTT
.	15	TRBJ2-1	TRBV27	TRBD2	CASRPGTSIGIEQFF	TGTGCCAGCAGACCAGGGACTAGCATTGGTATTGAGCAGTTCTTC
once	16	TRBJ1-2	TRBV6-2/TRBV6-3	.	CASSYTQEGSVYGYTF	TGTGCCAGCAGTTATACCCAGGAGGGGTCGGTCTATGGCTACACCTTC
.	16	TRBJ2-5	TRBV10-3	.	CAISESGTGGGETQYF	TGTGCCATCAGTGAGTCTGGAACGGGGGGCGGAGAGACCCAGTACTTC
.	14	TRBJ1-5	TRBV20-1	.	CSARAGYSNQPQHF	TGCAGTGCTAGGGCGGGGTATAGCAATCAGCCCCAGCATTTT
.	12	TRBJ2-7	TRBV10-3	.	CASGEGANEQYF	TGTGCCAGCGGCGAGGGTGCGAACGAGCAGTACTTC
.	14	TRBJ2-5	TRBV5-4	.	CASSSGVNQETQYF	TGTGCCAGCAGCTCGGGGGTAAACCAAGAGACCCAGTACTTC
.	11	TRBJ2-5	TRBV6-6	.	CASSTPETQYF	TGTGCCAGCAGTACCCCAGAGACCCAGTACTTC
.	15	TRBJ1-4	TRBV11-2	.	CASSFGAGTNEKLFF	TGTGCCAGCAGCTTCGGGGCAGGGACTAATGAAAAACTGTTTTTT
once	13	TRBJ2-3	TRBV3-1	.	CASSIPSTDTQYF	TGTGCCAGCAGTATTCCTAGCACAGATACGCAGTATTTT
.	16	TRBJ2-3	TRBV7-8	.	CASSLGSGPQTDTQYF	TGTGCCAGCAGCTTAGGATCCGGGCCCCAGACAGATACGCAGTATTTT
.	15	TRBJ2-6	TRBV9	.	CASSPRASGANVLTF	TGTGCCAGCAGCCCACGGGCCTCTGGGGCCAACGTCCTGACTTTC
.	14	TRBJ1-1	TRBV5-6	.	CASSFTGSGTEAFF	TGTGCCAGCAGCTTTACAGGGTCTGGGACTGAAGCTTTCTTT
.	15	TRBJ1-2	TRBV7-9	.	CASSFNGDRLSGYTF	TGTGCCAGCAGCTTCAATGGAGATAGACTTAGCGGCTACACCTTC
.	13	TRBJ1-2	TRBV6-5	.	CASSDDVQYGYTF	TGTGCCAGCAGCGACGACGTACAATATGGCTACACCTTC
.	13	TRBJ1-5	TRBV7-9	.	CASSSGTNQPQHF	TGTGCCAGCAGCTCGGGGACAAATCAGCCCCAGCATTTT
.	18	TRBJ2-4	TRBV5-1	TRBD1	CASSYVLTGGSAKNIQYF	TGCGCCAGCAGCTACGTTTTAACAGGGGGATCGGCCAAAAACATTCAGTACTTC
.	14	TRBJ2-1	TRBV5-1	.	CASSFYGGYNEQFF	TGCGCCAGCAGCTTCTACGGGGGATACAATGAGCAGTTCTTC
.	13	TRBJ2-1	TRBV2	TRBD1	CASTAQGADEQFF	TGTGCCAGCACTGCACAGGGGGCCGATGAGCAGTTCTTC
.	13	TRBJ2-2	TRBV27	.	CASSFYLTGELFF	TGTGCCAGCAGTTTTTACCTCACCGGGGAGCTGTTTTTT
.	11	TRBJ1-1	TRBV19	TRBD1	CASRETGEVFF	TGTGCCAGTAGGGAGACAGGGGAAGTTTTCTTT
.	17	TRBJ2-7	TRBV14	TRBD1	CASSQDWGWGQTYEQYF	TGTGCCAGCAGCCAAGACTGGGGCTGGGGACAGACCTACGAGCAGTACTTC
once	17	TRBJ2-3	TRBV6-5	TRBD2	CASSYTPTSGYADTQYF	TGTGCCAGCAGTTACACACCGACTAGCGGGTATGCAGATACGCAGTATTTT
.	17	TRBJ2-2	TRBV19	.	CASSIDFSADSGGELFF	TGTGCCAGTAGTATTGACTTCTCGGCGGACTCAGGCGGGGAGCTGTTTTTT
.	17	TRBJ2-1	TRBV3-1	.	CASSHFRGQNGYNEQFF	TGTGCCAGCAGCCATTTCAGAGGACAGAACGGCTACAATGAGCAGTTCTTC
.	11	TRBJ2-2	TRBV30	.	CAWSVPGELFF	TGTGCCTGGAGTGTCCCCGGGGAGCTGTTTTTT
once	15	TRBJ2-2	TRBV12-3/TRBV12-4	TRBD1	CASSQQGEFFGELFF	TGTGCCAGCAGCCAGCAGGGGGAGTTCTTCGGGGAGCTGTTTTTT
.	13	TRBJ1-2	TRBV10-2	.	CASSESPDSFYTF	TGCGCCAGCAGTGAGTCCCCCGACAGTTTCTACACCTTC
.	13	TRBJ1-1	TRBV27	.	CASSIGSYTEAFF	TGTGCCAGTAGTATTGGATCCTACACTGAAGCTTTCTTT
.	13	TRBJ2-5	TRBV2	.	CASGEEIQETQYF	TGTGCCAGCGGGGAGGAAATACAAGAGACCCAGTACTTC
.	15	TRBJ1-1	TRBV9	.	CASSVGTGGNTEAFF	TGTGCCAGCAGCGTCGGGACCGGGGGGAACACTGAAGCTTTCTTT
.	16	TRBJ2-1	TRBV4-3	TRBD2	CASSQDQASGLDEQFF	TGCGCCAGCAGCCAAGATCAGGCTAGCGGGCTGGATGAGCAGTTCTTC
once	14	TRBJ1-5	TRBV19	.	CASSSGRLDQPQHF	TGTGCCAGTAGTTCGGGACGATTGGATCAGCCCCAGCATTTT
.	15	TRBJ2-3	TRBV5-4	.	CASSFSKRGTDTQYF	TGTGCCAGCAGCTTTTCTAAGCGTGGCACAGATACGCAGTATTTT
.	17	TRBJ2-2	TRBV6-1	TRBD2	CASSPYYSGSGTGELFF	TGTGCCAGCAGCCCCTATTATAGCGGGAGTGGCACCGGGGAGCTGTTTTTT
.	16	TRBJ2-2	TRBV7-9	.	CASSLVDGSETGELFF	TGTGCCAGCAGCTTAGTCGACGGGAGTGAAACCGGGGAGCTGTTTTTT
.	16	TRBJ2-1	TRBV7-9	TRBD2	CASSHGTSGLNDEQFF	TGTGCCAGCAGCCATGGGACTAGCGGATTAAATGATGAGCAGTTCTTC
.	13	TRBJ2-7	TRBV29-1	.	CSVEGALLTEQYF	TGCAGCGTTGAAGGGGCCCTCCTAACGGAGCAGTACTTC
.	12	TRBJ1-1	TRBV11-2	.	CASSFDTAEAFF	TGTGCCAGCAGCTTTGACACGGCGGAAGCTTTCTTT
once	14	TRBJ2-3	TRBV7-6	.	CASSASAGPDTQYF	TGTGCCAGCAGCGCTAGTGCGGGACCGGATACGCAGTATTTT